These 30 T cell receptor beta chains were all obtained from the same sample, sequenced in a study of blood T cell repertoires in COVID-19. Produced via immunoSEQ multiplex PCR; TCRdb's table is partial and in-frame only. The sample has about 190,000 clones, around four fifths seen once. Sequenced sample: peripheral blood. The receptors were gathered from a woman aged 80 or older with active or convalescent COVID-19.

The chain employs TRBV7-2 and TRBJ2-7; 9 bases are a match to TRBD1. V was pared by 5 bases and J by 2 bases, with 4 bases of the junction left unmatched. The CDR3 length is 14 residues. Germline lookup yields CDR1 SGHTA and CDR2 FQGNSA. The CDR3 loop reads CASSTRQGAYEQYF. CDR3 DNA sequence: TGTGCCAGCAGCACTCGACAGGGGGCCTACGAGCAGTACTTC.

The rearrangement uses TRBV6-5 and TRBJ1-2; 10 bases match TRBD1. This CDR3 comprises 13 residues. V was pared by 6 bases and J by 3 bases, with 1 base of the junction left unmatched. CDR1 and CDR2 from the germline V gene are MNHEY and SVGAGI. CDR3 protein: CASRGQGHYGYTF. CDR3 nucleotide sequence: TGTGCCAGCAGGGGACAGGGGCACTATGGCTACACCTTC.

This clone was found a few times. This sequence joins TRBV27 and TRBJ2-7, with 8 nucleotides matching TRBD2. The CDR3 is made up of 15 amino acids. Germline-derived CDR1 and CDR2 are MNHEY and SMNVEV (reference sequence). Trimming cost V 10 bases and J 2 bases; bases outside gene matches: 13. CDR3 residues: CATSIGPGGTYEQYF. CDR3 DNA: TGTGCCACCTCGATCGGGCCGGGGGGGACCTACGAGCAGTACTTC.

This chain's CDR3 is CASSVAGATDTQYF. The DNA for the CDR3 is TGTGCCAGCAGCGTAGCTGGAGCGACAGATACGCAGTATTTT. This chain joins TRBV9 and TRBJ2-3; D is unresolved. Germline-derived CDR1 and CDR2 are SGDLS and YYNGEE. V was shortened by 0 bases and J by 3 bases, with 8 bases between the two germline ends. CDR3 length: 14 residues.

The chain's CDR3 is CASSQTGDYEQYF. Written as DNA, the CDR3 is TGTGCCAGCAGTCAGACAGGGGACTACGAGCAGTACTTC. The chain employs TRBV6-5 and TRBJ2-7, with 8 nucleotides matching TRBD1. The CDR3 covers 13 residues. V shed 5 bases and J 3 bases; nucleotides not matched to a gene: 3. The germline gives CDR1 MNHEY, CDR2 SVGAGI.

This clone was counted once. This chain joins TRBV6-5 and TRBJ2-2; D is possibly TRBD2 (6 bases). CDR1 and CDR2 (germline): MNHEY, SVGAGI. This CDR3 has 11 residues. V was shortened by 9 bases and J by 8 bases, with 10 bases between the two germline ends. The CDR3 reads CARGGGGELFF. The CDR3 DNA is TGTGCCAGGGGCGGAGGGGGGGAGCTGTTTTTT.

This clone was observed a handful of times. The CDR3 sequence is CASSFLGAGLGTGELFF. DNA of the CDR3: TGTGCCAGCAGTTTTCTTGGGGCAGGGCTGGGCACCGGGGAGCTGTTTTTT. The rearrangement joins TRBV27 to TRBJ2-2, with TRBD1 as a possible D gene (5 bases). CDR1 is MNHEY, CDR2 SMNVEV, per germline (reference sequence). This CDR3 region has 17 residues. Between the trimmed V and J ends, which lost 3 bases and 4 bases, there was a span of 18 bases.

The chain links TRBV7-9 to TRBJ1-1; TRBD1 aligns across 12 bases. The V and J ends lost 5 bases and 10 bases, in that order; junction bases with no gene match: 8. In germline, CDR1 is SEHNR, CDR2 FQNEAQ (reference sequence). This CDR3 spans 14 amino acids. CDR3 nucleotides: TGTGCCAGCAGCCTCGGGACAGGGGGCATAACAGCTTTCTTT. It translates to CASSLGTGGITAFF.

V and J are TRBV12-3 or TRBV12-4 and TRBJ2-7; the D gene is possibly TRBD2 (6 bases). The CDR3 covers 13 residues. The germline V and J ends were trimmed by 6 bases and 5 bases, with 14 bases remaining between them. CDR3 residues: CASSWRGFNEQYF. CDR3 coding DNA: TGTGCCAGCAGCTGGAGGGGTTTCAACGAGCAGTACTTC.

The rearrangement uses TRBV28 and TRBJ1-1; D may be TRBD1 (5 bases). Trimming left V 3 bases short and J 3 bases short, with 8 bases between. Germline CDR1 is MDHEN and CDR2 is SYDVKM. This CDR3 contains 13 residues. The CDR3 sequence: CASSLPGDTEAFF. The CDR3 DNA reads TGTGCCAGCAGTTTGCCGGGGGACACTGAAGCTTTCTTT.

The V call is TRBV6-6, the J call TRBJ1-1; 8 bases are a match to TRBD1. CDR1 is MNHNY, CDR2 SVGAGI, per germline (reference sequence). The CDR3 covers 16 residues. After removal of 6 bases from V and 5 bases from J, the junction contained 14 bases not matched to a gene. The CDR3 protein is CASSPQDRGGRTEAFF. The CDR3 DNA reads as TGTGCCAGCAGCCCCCAAGACAGGGGAGGGAGGACTGAAGCTTTCTTT.

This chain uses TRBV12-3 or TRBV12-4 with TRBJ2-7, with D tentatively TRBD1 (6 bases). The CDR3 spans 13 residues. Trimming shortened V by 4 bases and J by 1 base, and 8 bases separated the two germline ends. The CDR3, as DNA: TGTGCCAGCAGTTCCCAGGGGTCCTACGAGCAGTACTTC. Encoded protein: CASSSQGSYEQYF.

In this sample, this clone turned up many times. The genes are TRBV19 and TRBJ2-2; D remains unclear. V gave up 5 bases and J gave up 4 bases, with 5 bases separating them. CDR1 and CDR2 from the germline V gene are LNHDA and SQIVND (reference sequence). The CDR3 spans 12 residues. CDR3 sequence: CASSYGTGELFF. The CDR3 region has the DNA TGTGCCAGTAGTTACGGCACCGGGGAGCTGTTTTTT.

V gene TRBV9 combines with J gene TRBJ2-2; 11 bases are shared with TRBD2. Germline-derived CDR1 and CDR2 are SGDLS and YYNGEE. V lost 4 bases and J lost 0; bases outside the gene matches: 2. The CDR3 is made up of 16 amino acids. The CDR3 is CASSFSGGANTGELFF. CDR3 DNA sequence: TGTGCCAGCAGCTTTAGCGGGGGGGCGAACACCGGGGAGCTGTTTTTT.

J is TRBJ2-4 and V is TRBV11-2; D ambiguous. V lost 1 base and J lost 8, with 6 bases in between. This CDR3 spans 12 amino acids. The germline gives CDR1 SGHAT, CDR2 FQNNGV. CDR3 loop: CASSLARDIQYF. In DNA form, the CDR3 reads TGTGCCAGCAGCTTAGCACGCGACATTCAGTACTTC. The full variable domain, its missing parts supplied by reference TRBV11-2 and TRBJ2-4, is EAGVAQSPRYKIIEKRQSVAFWCNPISGHATLYWYQQILGQGPKLLIQFQNNGVVDDSQLPKDRFSAERLKGVDSTLKIQPAKLEDSAVYLCASSLARDIQYFGAGTRLSVL.

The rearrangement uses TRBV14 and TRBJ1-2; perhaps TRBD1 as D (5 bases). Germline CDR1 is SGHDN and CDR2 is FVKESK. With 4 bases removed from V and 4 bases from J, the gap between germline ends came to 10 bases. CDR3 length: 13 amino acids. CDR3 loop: CASSPGISYGYTF. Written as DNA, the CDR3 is TGTGCCAGCAGCCCAGGGATCTCCTATGGCTACACCTTC.

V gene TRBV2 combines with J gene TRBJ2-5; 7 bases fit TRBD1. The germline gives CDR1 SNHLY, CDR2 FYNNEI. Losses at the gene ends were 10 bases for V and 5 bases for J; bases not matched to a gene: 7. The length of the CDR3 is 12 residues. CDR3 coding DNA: TGTGCCACTACAGGGGCAGGGGAGACCCAGTACTTC. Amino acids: CATTGAGETQYF.

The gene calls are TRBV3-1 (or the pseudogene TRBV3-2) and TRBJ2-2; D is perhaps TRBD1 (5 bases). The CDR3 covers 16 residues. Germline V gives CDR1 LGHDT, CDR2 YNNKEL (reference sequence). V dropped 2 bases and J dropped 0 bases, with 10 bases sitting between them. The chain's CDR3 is CASSQITTANTGELFF. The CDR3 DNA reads TGTGCCAGCAGCCAAATCACGACAGCGAACACCGGGGAGCTGTTTTTT.

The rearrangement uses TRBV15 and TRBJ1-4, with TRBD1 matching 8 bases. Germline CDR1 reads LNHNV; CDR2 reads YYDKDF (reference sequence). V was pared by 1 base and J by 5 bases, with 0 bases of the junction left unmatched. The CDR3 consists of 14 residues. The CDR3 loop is CATSRGQGNEKLFF. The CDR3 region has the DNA TGTGCCACCAGCAGAGGACAGGGGAATGAAAAACTGTTTTTT.

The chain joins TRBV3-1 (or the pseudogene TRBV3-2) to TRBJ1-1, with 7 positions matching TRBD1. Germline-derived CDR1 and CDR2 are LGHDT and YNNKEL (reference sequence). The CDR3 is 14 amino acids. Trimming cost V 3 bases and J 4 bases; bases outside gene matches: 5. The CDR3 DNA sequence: TGTGCCAGCAGCCACCCCGGACAGGCCACTGAAGCTTTCTTT. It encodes CASSHPGQATEAFF.

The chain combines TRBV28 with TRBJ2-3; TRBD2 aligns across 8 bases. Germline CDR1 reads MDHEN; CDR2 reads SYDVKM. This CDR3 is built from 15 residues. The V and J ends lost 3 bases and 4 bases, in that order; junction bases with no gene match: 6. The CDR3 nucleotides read TGTGCCAGCAGTTTCGCGGCGGGGGGATCAGATACGCAGTATTTT. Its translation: CASSFAAGGSDTQYF.

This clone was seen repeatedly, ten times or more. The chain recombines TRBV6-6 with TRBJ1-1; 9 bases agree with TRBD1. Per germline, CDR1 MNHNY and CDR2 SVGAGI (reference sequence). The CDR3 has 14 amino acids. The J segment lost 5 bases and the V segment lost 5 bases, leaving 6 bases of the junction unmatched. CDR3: CASSLDRGSTEAFF. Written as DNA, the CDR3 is TGTGCCAGCAGTCTAGACAGGGGGAGTACTGAAGCTTTCTTT.

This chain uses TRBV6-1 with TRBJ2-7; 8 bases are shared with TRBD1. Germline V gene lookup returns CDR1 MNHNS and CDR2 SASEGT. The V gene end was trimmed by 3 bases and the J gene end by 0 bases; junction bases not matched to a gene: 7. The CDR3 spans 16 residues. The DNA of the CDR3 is TGTGCCAGCAGTGACAGGGGGCGATTCAGCTCCTACGAGCAGTACTTC. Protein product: CASSDRGRFSSYEQYF.

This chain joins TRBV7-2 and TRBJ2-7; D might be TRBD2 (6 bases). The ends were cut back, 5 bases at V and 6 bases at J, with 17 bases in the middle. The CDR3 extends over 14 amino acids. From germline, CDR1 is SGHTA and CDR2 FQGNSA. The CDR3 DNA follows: TGTGCCAGCAGCCGGGGAGGAGGTTCTCCCGAGCAGTACTTC. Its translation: CASSRGGGSPEQYF.

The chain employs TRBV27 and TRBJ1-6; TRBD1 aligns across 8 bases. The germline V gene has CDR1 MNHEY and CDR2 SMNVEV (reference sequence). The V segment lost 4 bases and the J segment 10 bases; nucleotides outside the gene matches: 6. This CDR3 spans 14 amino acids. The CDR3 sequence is CASSSRTGYSPLHF. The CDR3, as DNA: TGTGCCAGCAGTTCAAGGACAGGGTACTCACCCCTCCACTTT.

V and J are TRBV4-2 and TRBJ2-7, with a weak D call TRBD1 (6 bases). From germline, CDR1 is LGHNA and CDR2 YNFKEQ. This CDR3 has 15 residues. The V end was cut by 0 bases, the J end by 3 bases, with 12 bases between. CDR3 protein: CASSQDIGTNYEQYF. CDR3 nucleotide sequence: TGTGCCAGCAGCCAAGACATCGGGACAAACTACGAGCAGTACTTC.

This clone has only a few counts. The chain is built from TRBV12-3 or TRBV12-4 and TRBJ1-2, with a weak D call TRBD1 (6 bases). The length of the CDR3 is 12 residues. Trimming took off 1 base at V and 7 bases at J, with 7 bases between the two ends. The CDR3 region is CASSLGGPGYTF. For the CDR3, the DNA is TGTGCCAGCAGTTTAGGGGGGCCTGGCTACACCTTC.

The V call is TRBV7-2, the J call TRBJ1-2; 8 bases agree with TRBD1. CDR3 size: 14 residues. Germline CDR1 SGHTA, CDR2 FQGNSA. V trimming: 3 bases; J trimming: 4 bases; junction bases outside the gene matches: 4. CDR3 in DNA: TGTGCCAGCAGCTTTGGGACAGGATTCTATGGCTACACCTTC. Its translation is CASSFGTGFYGYTF. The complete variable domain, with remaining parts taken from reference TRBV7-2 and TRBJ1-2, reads GAGVSQSPSNKVTEKGKDVELRCDPISGHTALYWYRQSLGQGLEFLIYFQGNSAPDKSGLPSDRFSAERTGGSVSTLTIQRTQQEDSAVYLCASSFGTGFYGYTFGSGTRLTVV.

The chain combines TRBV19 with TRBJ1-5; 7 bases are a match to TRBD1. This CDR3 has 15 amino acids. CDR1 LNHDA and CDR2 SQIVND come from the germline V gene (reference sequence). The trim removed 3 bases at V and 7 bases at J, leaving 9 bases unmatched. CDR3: CASSIRQGEGQPQHF. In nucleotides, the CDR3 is TGTGCCAGTAGTATCAGACAGGGAGAAGGACAGCCCCAGCATTTT.

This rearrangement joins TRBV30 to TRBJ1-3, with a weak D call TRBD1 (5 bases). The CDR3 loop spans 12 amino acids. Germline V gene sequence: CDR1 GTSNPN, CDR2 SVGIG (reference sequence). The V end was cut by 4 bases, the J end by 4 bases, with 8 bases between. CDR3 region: CAWTRQGNTIYF. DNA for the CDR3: TGTGCCTGGACCCGACAGGGAAACACCATATATTTT.